One sample yielded the 8 T cell receptor beta chains listed below, sequenced in a study of identical twins. MiXCR was run by TCRdb on the 5' RACE reads, yielding one entry per CDR3 protein. The sample has around 1.7 million distinct CDR3 sequences, 25% to 35% seen once. Material: cord blood. The receptors come from a newborn girl in good health.

The chain employs TRBV29-1 and TRBJ1-2, with 7 positions matching TRBD1. V gave up 4 bases and J gave up 2 bases; unmatched junction bases: 7. Per germline, CDR1 SQVTM and CDR2 ANQGSEA. The CDR3 consists of 14 residues. The CDR3 loop reads CSVALRGRNYGYTF. As DNA, the CDR3 is TGCAGCGTTGCTCTCAGGGGGAGGAACTATGGCTACACCTTC. Based on the CDR3 plus reference TRBV29-1 and TRBJ1-2, the full variable domain is SAVISQKPSRDICQRGTSLTIQCQVDSQVTMMFWYRQQPGQSLTLIATANQGSEATYESGFVIDKFPISRPNLTFSTLTVSNMSPEDSSIYLCSVALRGRNYGYTFGSGTRLTVV.

The chain employs TRBV28 and TRBJ2-6; 9 bases align to TRBD1. The ends lost 2 bases at V and 0 bases at J; junction bases unmatched: 14. Germline loops: CDR1 MDHEN, CDR2 SYDVKM. The CDR3 sequence is 21 residues long. CDR3 sequence: CASSLGTGTLGPLSGANVLTF. CDR3 sequence (DNA): TGTGCCAGCAGTTTAGGGACAGGGACGCTTGGGCCCCTCTCTGGGGCCAACGTCCTGACTTTC.

This clonotype was seen more than once but under ten times. The chain combines TRBV11-2 with TRBJ2-3, with TRBD2 matching 11 bases. CDR3 length equals 16 residues. Germline values: CDR1 SGHAT, CDR2 FQNNGV. J lost 2 bases, V lost 5 bases, and 6 bases had no gene match. CDR3 sequence (DNA): TGTGCCAGCAGCGTCCGACTAGCGGGGCCCACAGATACGCAGTATTTT. Translated: CASSVRLAGPTDTQYF.

This chain connects TRBV28 to TRBJ2-2, with 10 bases identical to TRBD1. Looked up from germline, CDR1 is MDHEN and CDR2 is SYDVKM. This CDR3 contains 19 residues. With 2 bases clipped from V and 0 bases from J, the junction kept 9 bases outside the gene matches. The CDR3 protein is CASSLENWGQGTNTGELFF. The CDR3 DNA reads as TGTGCCAGCAGTTTAGAAAACTGGGGACAGGGGACGAACACCGGGGAGCTGTTTTTT.

This chain links TRBV21-1 with TRBJ1-5; TRBD1, as called in the table, went unchecked against the DNA. TRBV21-1 is a pseudogene. The CDR3 spans 19 residues. This chain's CDR3 is CASSLPPGGQDHSNQPQHF. The CDR3 coding sequence is TGTGCCAGCAGCTTACCGCCGGGAGGACAGGACCATAGCAATCAGCCCCAGCATTTT.

This clonotype was recorded many times. The rearrangement uses TRBV12-3 or TRBV12-4 and TRBJ1-4; TRBD1 aligns across 12 bases. The CDR3 runs 15 residues. V lost 5 bases, J lost 7 bases, and 5 bases stayed unmatched. The CDR3 region has the DNA TGTGCCAGCAGTCGAGGGACAGGGGGCGTTGAAAAACTGTTTTTT. Translated, it gives CASSRGTGGVEKLFF.

Only one count was recorded for this clonotype. The junction departs from germline at one end; a sequencing error may be responsible. The chain couples TRBV3-1 to TRBJ2-7, with 8 nucleotides matching TRBD1. CDR3 size: 13 residues. Germline V gene data show CDR1 as LGHDT and CDR2 as YNNKEL (reference sequence). In nucleotides, the CDR3 is TGTGCCAACAGCCTTACAGGGGGGTACGAGCAGTACTTC. It encodes CANSLTGGYEQYF.

This clonotype was counted only a few times. This sequence joins TRBV5-1 and TRBJ2-1, with 11 bases identical to TRBD2. Germline lookup yields CDR1 SGHRS and CDR2 YFSETQ. The CDR3 runs to 15 residues. V shed 6 bases and J 6 bases; nucleotides not matched to a gene: 8. The DNA of the CDR3 is TGCGCCAGCAAGGTCTCGGGACTAGCGGCCAATGAGCAGTTCTTC. Translation gives CASKVSGLAANEQFF.